Shown below are 26 T cell receptor beta chains from a single sample sequenced in a study of radiotherapy plus CTLA-4 blockade in lung cancer (dated by TCRdb to the late 2010s). Library creation used the immunoSEQ multiplex PCR assay. The source is immuneACCESS, and TCRdb retained only in-frame sequences with V and J called. Part of the clones is not carried over; for the studies checked, unresolved V genes explain less than half of this, and the remainder is unexplained. The sample table holds over 85,000 clones, of which approximately 72% were seen once. Of the sample, 2.5% to 3% is held by the ten largest clones. Sequencing used peripheral blood, obtained from a patient treated with radiotherapy plus ipilimumab. These receptors all stem from a human donor with non-small cell lung cancer who had a partial response to radiotherapy plus ipilimumab. Some clones in this sample may be carry-over from other donors' samples.

The chain carries TRBV10-3 and TRBJ1-2; 7 nucleotides line up with TRBD1. The ends lost 6 bases at V and 4 bases at J; junction bases unmatched: 11. Germline lookup yields CDR1 ENHRY and CDR2 SYGVKD. This CDR3 contains 15 residues. The CDR3 loop reads CAISPGTAVGYGYTF. As DNA, the CDR3 is TGTGCCATCAGCCCGGGGACAGCCGTTGGCTATGGCTACACCTTC.

J is TRBJ1-2 and V is TRBV7-2, with D possibly matching TRBD1 (6 bases). The CDR3 is 13 amino acids. Germline loops: CDR1 SGHTA, CDR2 FQGNSA. Trimming pared 5 bases from V and 2 bases from J, leaving 9 bases between. The CDR3, as DNA: TGTGCCAGCAGCCGACAGGCCAACTATGGCTACACCTTC. The encoded protein is CASSRQANYGYTF.

V is TRBV28 and J is TRBJ1-5; D is unresolved. Looked up from germline, CDR1 is MDHEN and CDR2 is SYDVKM. The CDR3 is made up of 12 amino acids. The ends were cut back, 5 bases at V and 6 bases at J, with 8 bases in the middle. The DNA of the CDR3 is TGTGCCAGCAGTCTCCAGATTCAGCCCCAGCATTTT. Translated, it gives CASSLQIQPQHF.

This clone was picked up a small number of times. The rearrangement uses TRBV7-2 and TRBJ1-1; maybe TRBD1 (6 bases). V was cut by 3 bases and J by 4 bases, with 12 bases left in between. There are 14 residues in the CDR3. CDR1 is SGHTA, CDR2 FQGNSA, per germline. CDR3 sequence (DNA): TGTGCCAGCAGCTTCGGGGGGCACGGCACTGAAGCTTTCTTT. It translates to CASSFGGHGTEAFF.

The rearrangement links TRBV30 to TRBJ2-7, with D possibly being TRBD2 (6 bases). The CDR3 is 13 residues long. V was shortened by 2 bases and J by 7 bases, with 15 bases between the two germline ends. The germline gives CDR1 GTSNPN, CDR2 SVGIG (reference sequence). CDR3 sequence (DNA): TGTGCCTGGAGTCCCGGGACTGTCTGGGAGCAGTACTTC. This translates into CAWSPGTVWEQYF. Drawing the rest from reference TRBV30 and TRBJ2-7, the complete variable domain is SQTIHQWPATLVQPVGSPLSLECTVEGTSNPNLYWYRQAAGRGLQLLFYSVGIGQISSEVPQNLSASRPQDRQFILSSKKLLLSDSGFYLCAWSPGTVWEQYFGPGTRLTVT.

The gene calls are TRBV5-6 and TRBJ2-6; a possible D gene is TRBD1 (6 bases). V was clipped by 2 bases and J by 4 bases, with 10 bases between them. The CDR3 consists of 15 residues. The V gene's germline CDR1 is SGHDT and CDR2 YYEEEE. CDR3 in amino acids: CASSFWGLGANVLTF. The CDR3 nucleotides are TGTGCCAGCAGCTTCTGGGGGCTCGGGGCCAACGTCCTGACTTTC.

Only a few counts were recorded for this clone. V gene TRBV5-1 combines with J gene TRBJ1-1, with 7 bases fitting TRBD1. The ends lost 4 bases at V and 6 bases at J; junction bases unmatched: 12. This CDR3 region has 15 residues. The germline gives CDR1 SGHRS, CDR2 YFSETQ. The CDR3 here is CASSQRQGPGAEAFF. The CDR3, as DNA: TGCGCCAGCAGCCAGAGACAGGGACCGGGCGCTGAAGCTTTCTTT. Combining the CDR3 with reference TRBV5-1 and TRBJ1-1 gives the whole variable domain KAGVTQTPRYLIKTRGQQVTLSCSPISGHRSVSWYQQTPGQGLQFLFEYFSETQRNKGNFPGRFSGRQFSNSRSEMNVSTLELGDSALYLCASSQRQGPGAEAFFGQGTRLTVV.

A single count supports this clone. The chain employs TRBV6-5 and TRBJ2-5; D might be TRBD1 (7 bases). V was shortened by 5 bases and J by 1 base, with 14 bases between the two germline ends. Germline CDR1 MNHEY, CDR2 SVGAGI. The CDR3 is made up of 15 amino acids. CDR3 sequence: CASSPTGTLQETQYF. The CDR3 DNA sequence: TGTGCCAGCAGTCCGACAGGGACTCTCCAAGAGACCCAGTACTTC.

CDR3 bases: TGCGCCAGCAGCCTGCTGACTAGCACCCAAGAGACCCAGTACTTC. Protein: CASSLLTSTQETQYF. This chain links TRBV5-1 with TRBJ2-5; 7 nucleotides align to TRBD2. The J segment lost 1 base and the V segment lost 4 bases, leaving 7 bases of the junction unmatched. The CDR3 has 15 residues. Germline values: CDR1 SGHRS, CDR2 YFSETQ. Combining the CDR3 with reference TRBV5-1 and TRBJ2-5 gives the whole variable domain KAGVTQTPRYLIKTRGQQVTLSCSPISGHRSVSWYQQTPGQGLQFLFEYFSETQRNKGNFPGRFSGRQFSNSRSEMNVSTLELGDSALYLCASSLLTSTQETQYFGPGTRLLVL.

The V and J genes are TRBV28 and TRBJ2-7, with D perhaps matching TRBD2 (6 bases). The V gene's germline CDR1 is MDHEN and CDR2 SYDVKM. The CDR3 sequence is 14 residues long. V lost 6 bases and J lost 7, with 19 bases in between. The CDR3 loop reads CASRQGLPIREQYF. The CDR3, as DNA: TGTGCCAGCAGGCAGGGACTCCCCATTAGAGAGCAGTACTTC.

This chain joins TRBV5-1 and TRBJ1-6; 7 bases match TRBD1. CDR1 and CDR2 (germline): SGHRS, YFSETQ. The CDR3 is 14 residues long. After removal of 6 bases from V and 6 bases from J, the junction contained 6 bases not matched to a gene. CDR3 in DNA: TGCGCCAGCACCGCTACAGGGGTTAATTCACCCCTCCACTTT. This encodes CASTATGVNSPLHF. Based on the CDR3 plus reference TRBV5-1 and TRBJ1-6, the full variable domain is KAGVTQTPRYLIKTRGQQVTLSCSPISGHRSVSWYQQTPGQGLQFLFEYFSETQRNKGNFPGRFSGRQFSNSRSEMNVSTLELGDSALYLCASTATGVNSPLHFGNGTRLTVT.

A single count supports this clone. The chain employs TRBV7-9 and TRBJ1-2, with 10 bases matching TRBD1. Looked up from germline, CDR1 is SEHNR and CDR2 is FQNEAQ (reference sequence). V shed 4 bases and J 7 bases; nucleotides not matched to a gene: 6. CDR3 size: 14 residues. The CDR3 DNA reads as TGTGCCAGCAGCTCATGGACAGGGGGAGTTGGCTACACCTTC. It codes for CASSSWTGGVGYTF.

The chain recombines TRBV12-5 with TRBJ1-1, with 9 bases that match TRBD1. V was pared by 1 base and J by 5 bases, with 8 bases of the junction left unmatched. The germline V gene encodes CDR1 LGHNT and CDR2 FRNRAP. The CDR3 covers 16 residues. For the CDR3, the DNA is TGTGCTAGTGGTTTGGCACTGACAGGGGGTGGGACTGAAGCTTTCTTT. It yields the protein CASGLALTGGGTEAFF.

This rearrangement joins TRBV7-2 to TRBJ2-7; maybe TRBD2 (5 bases). Germline values: CDR1 SGHTA, CDR2 FQGNSA. CDR3 length: 15 amino acids. Trimming took 4 bases from V and 5 from J, leaving 18 bases between them. CDR3 DNA: TGTGCCAGCAGCTCCGGACGCCCGAGGGTCCACGAGCAGTACTTC. Its translation: CASSSGRPRVHEQYF.

V is TRBV4-1 and J is TRBJ2-3, with 12 bases lining up with TRBD2. Germline CDR1 reads MGHRA; CDR2 reads YSYEKL. Losses at the gene ends were 0 bases for V and 10 bases for J; bases not matched to a gene: 11. CDR3 length: 17 residues. Here the CDR3 DNA reads TGCGCCAGCAGCCAAGATTTGTGGCTAGCGGGAGGGCTTGCGCAGTATTTT. This gives the protein CASSQDLWLAGGLAQYF.

Points on this clone: In the same sample, other DNA sequences code for this CDR3. The chain couples TRBV7-2 to TRBJ2-7, with a possible D match to TRBD2 (5 bases). The ends were cut back, 5 bases at V and 3 bases at J, with 11 bases in the middle. Germline lookup yields CDR1 SGHTA and CDR2 FQGNSA. This CDR3 has 13 amino acids. CDR3 region: CASSAVRGYEQYF. The CDR3 bases are TGTGCCAGCAGCGCTGTTCGGGGCTACGAGCAGTACTTC.

The genes are TRBV9 and TRBJ2-5; D call uncertain. Judging by the DNA end, TRBJ2-7 fits better; the J call may be wrong. Germline values: CDR1 SGDLS, CDR2 YYNGEE. The CDR3 consists of 14 residues. CDR3 nucleotides: TGTGCCAGCAGCCCCCACGGGTATTCCTACGAGCAGTACTTC. Translation: CASSPHGYSYEQYF.

CDR3 sequence reads: CASGSDFQGRSPLHF. In nucleotides, the CDR3 is TGTGCCAGCGGCTCGGACTTTCAGGGGCGGTCACCCCTCCACTTT. The V call is TRBV6-6, the J call TRBJ1-6; D might be TRBD1 (6 bases). The CDR3 spans 15 residues. V was shortened by 8 bases and J by 10 bases, with 21 bases between the two germline ends. Germline V CDR1 and CDR2: MNHNY, SVGAGI (reference sequence).

J is TRBJ2-7 and V is TRBV7-2; no definite D call. CDR3 length: 14 amino acids. V lost 2 bases to trimming and J lost 3 bases, with 11 bases between them. Germline V gene sequence: CDR1 SGHTA, CDR2 FQGNSA. The CDR3 is CASSLSQANYEQYF. The CDR3 bases are TGTGCCAGCAGCTTAAGCCAGGCCAACTACGAGCAGTACTTC.

With respect to this clone: The sample carries other DNA sequences with the same CDR3. The CDR3 sequence: CASSEWGRVRDTEAFF. In nucleotides, the CDR3 is TGTGCCAGCAGTGAATGGGGCAGGGTAAGGGACACTGAAGCTTTCTTT. The chain uses TRBV25-1 and TRBJ1-1, with a possible D match to TRBD1 (5 bases). This CDR3 has 16 amino acids. The V gene's germline CDR1 is MGHDK and CDR2 SYGVNS. V was shortened by 1 base and J by 3 bases, with 15 bases between the two germline ends. The full variable domain, completed using reference TRBV25-1 and TRBJ1-1, is EADIYQTPRYLVIGTGKKITLECSQTMGHDKMYWYQQDPGMELHLIHYSYGVNSTEKGDLSSESTVSRIRTEHFPLTLESARPSHTSQYLCASSEWGRVRDTEAFFGQGTRLTVV.

J is TRBJ1-3 and V is TRBV7-2; tentatively, D is TRBD1 (6 bases). The CDR3 is made up of 16 amino acids. V was clipped by 4 bases and J by 5 bases, with 18 bases between them. Germline V lookup: CDR1 SGHTA, CDR2 FQGNSA. CDR3 sequence reads: CASSSGGFTGRNTIYF. DNA for the CDR3: TGTGCCAGCAGCTCGGGGGGATTTACAGGGAGAAACACCATATATTTT.

The chain is built from TRBV7-2 and TRBJ2-6; 8 bases align to TRBD2. Germline V CDR1 and CDR2: SGHTA, FQGNSA. V shed 3 bases, J shed 2 bases, and the junction held 6 bases outside the gene matches. The CDR3 is 17 amino acids. DNA of the CDR3: TGTGCCAGCAGCTTGGATCGGGGGGGCCCTGGGGCCAACGTCCTGACTTTC. It translates to CASSLDRGGPGANVLTF.

This chain uses TRBV7-2 with TRBJ1-5; TRBD1 is a possible D gene (5 bases). Trimming took 4 bases from V and 7 from J, leaving 14 bases between them. The CDR3 is 14 amino acids. Germline values: CDR1 SGHTA, CDR2 FQGNSA. The CDR3 loop reads CASSSSSRAQPQHF. The CDR3 nucleotides are TGTGCCAGCAGCTCCTCGTCCAGGGCCCAGCCCCAGCATTTT.

This chain joins TRBV11-1 and TRBJ2-1; D not resolved. The CDR3 spans 16 residues. V gave up 4 bases and J gave up 3 bases, with 16 bases separating them. Germline CDR1 SGHAT, CDR2 FQDESV (reference sequence). The CDR3 is CASSSPGLLNYNEQFF. DNA of the CDR3: TGTGCCAGCAGCTCGCCGGGTCTCCTAAACTACAATGAGCAGTTCTTC.

This sequence joins TRBV28 and TRBJ2-1; 10 bases match TRBD2. Germline trimming cut 8 bases from V and 4 bases from J; bases unmatched to any gene: 11. Germline assignment: CDR1 MDHEN and CDR2 SYDVKM. CDR3 length: 16 residues. In DNA, the CDR3 is TGTGCCAGCGGCTTCCGACTAGCGGGCGGGTACAATGAGCAGTTCTTC. Protein product: CASGFRLAGGYNEQFF.

This clone came up a few times. The chain couples TRBV6-5 to TRBJ2-5, with D possibly being TRBD2 (6 bases). Looked up from germline, CDR1 is MNHEY and CDR2 is SVGAGI. CDR3 length: 14 residues. V lost 0 bases and J 4 bases, leaving 9 bases between the germline ends. The CDR3 region is CASSYSGLRETQYF. CDR3 bases: TGTGCCAGCAGTTACTCGGGACTTCGAGAGACCCAGTACTTC.